A selection of T cell receptor beta chains follows, all from one sample in a study of blood T cell repertoires in COVID-19. Only in-frame clones appear in the TCRdb table, and some are missing; sequencing was by immunoSEQ multiplex PCR. Of approximately 70,000 clones in the sample, about four fifths were seen once. Sample: peripheral blood. These receptor sequences come from an elderly woman with active or convalescent COVID-19. The CDR3 runs from the conserved cysteine through the conserved F or W. The D gene is left open where the match is weak. Clone size appears in some rows only: once, few, many, or a class for an expanded clone.

18 TRBJ2-5 TRBV7-9 TRBD2 NA TGTGCCAGCAGCTACACGGGACTAGCGGATGGCTGGCTTGAGACCCAGTACTTC CASSYTGLADGWLETQYF
16 TRBJ2-2 TRBV7-2 TRBD2 NA TGTGCCAGCAGCTTCTATGCGGGGGTAAATGCCGGGGAGCTGTTTTTT CASSFYAGVNAGELFF
15 TRBJ2-1 TRBV3-1/TRBV3-2 NA NA TGTGCCAGCAGCCAATCATTGGCCTCCTACAATGAGCAGTTCTTC CASSQSLASYNEQFF
15 TRBJ2-7 TRBV19 TRBD1 NA TGTGCCAGTAGTATTGGGACAGGGGGATCTGGCGAGCAGTACTTC CASSIGTGGSGEQYF
15 TRBJ2-4 TRBV6-5 NA NA TGTGCCAGCAGCTCTATGGCGTCCGGGGGAAACATTCAGTACTTC CASSSMASGGNIQYF
15 TRBJ2-2 TRBV18 NA NA TGTGCCAGCTCACCGGGACACAGGAACACCGGGGAGCTGTTTTTT CASSPGHRNTGELFF
19 TRBJ2-7 TRBV29-1 TRBD2 NA TGCAGCGTTGCGGGGGGTGTAGAACTAGCGGGAGAAGGAACCTACGAGCAGTACTTC CSVAGGVELAGEGTYEQYF
15 TRBJ1-6 TRBV4-3 NA few TGCGCCAGCAGCCAAGACACAGGGAATAATTCACCCCTCCACTTT CASSQDTGNNSPLHF
15 TRBJ1-1 TRBV5-1 NA NA TGCGCCAGCAGCGCCACAGGAAATATGAACACTGAAGCTTTCTTT CASSATGNMNTEAFF
19 TRBJ2-2 TRBV10-1 TRBD1 NA TGCGCCAGCAGACTCGATCGTCAGACAGGGGGCCGGCCCCCCGGGGAGCTGTTTTTT CASRLDRQTGGRPPGELFF
17 TRBJ2-5 TRBV28 TRBD1 NA TGTGCCAGCAGTTTAGGACGTAGGACAGGTAGACAAGAGACCCAGTACTTC CASSLGRRTGRQETQYF
16 TRBJ2-5 TRBV7-8 TRBD2 NA TGTGCCAGCAGCTTCGCACTAGCGGGAGGACGGGAGACCCAGTACTTC CASSFALAGGRETQYF
13 TRBJ1-2 TRBV7-2 TRBD1 NA TGTGCCAGCAGCGCCGGACAGGGGCGCGTCTACACCTTC CASSAGQGRVYTF
15 TRBJ2-2 TRBV7-2 TRBD2 NA TGTGCCAGCAGCTCATCGGGGGGGAGCACCGGGGAGCTGTTTTTT CASSSSGGSTGELFF
16 TRBJ1-5 TRBV27 TRBD1 NA TGTGCCAGCAGTTTAATTTCAGGGGGAGGCAACCAGCCCCAGCATTTT CASSLISGGGNQPQHF
14 TRBJ2-1 TRBV7-9 NA NA TGTGCCAGCAGCCTTAGGGGGGGCAACAATGAGCAGTTCTTC CASSLRGGNNEQFF
17 TRBJ1-2 TRBV4-1 TRBD1 NA TGCGCCAGCAGCCAAGGGACAGGGTTTTCCGTCGCCTATGGCTACACCTTC CASSQGTGFSVAYGYTF
17 TRBJ1-3 TRBV11-2 TRBD1 NA TGTGCCAGCAGCCACACTCGTGGGACAGTCACTGGAAACACCATATATTTT CASSHTRGTVTGNTIYF
15 TRBJ1-1 TRBV9 NA NA TGTGCCAGCAGCGAGTACCCAGGGGATTCTGCTGAAGCTTTCTTT CASSEYPGDSAEAFF
15 TRBJ2-3 TRBV24-1 TRBD2 NA TGTGCCACCAGTGACCCCGTGGGGGAGGGGGATACGCAGTATTTT CATSDPVGEGDTQYF
16 TRBJ2-5 TRBV11-1 TRBD1 NA TGTGCCAGCAGCTTACTGGGACAGATCCTCCAAGAGACCCAGTACTTC CASSLLGQILQETQYF
14 TRBJ1-2 TRBV4-3 TRBD1 NA TGCGCCAGCAGCCAAGAAAGGGGGCCTCGTGGCTACACCTTC CASSQERGPRGYTF
17 TRBJ2-3 TRBV3-1/TRBV3-2 NA NA TGTGCCAGCAGCCAAGTGCGAGCGTTGGGGGGTACAGATACGCAGTATTTT CASSQVRALGGTDTQYF
15 TRBJ2-1 TRBV5-1 TRBD1 NA TGCGCCAGCAGCTTGGTCGGGACAGGGGGAAATGAGCAGTTCTTC CASSLVGTGGNEQFF
16 TRBJ2-6 TRBV19 TRBD2 few TGTGCCAGTAGTATTAGCGGGGGCTCTGGGGCCAACGTCCTGACTTTC CASSISGGSGANVLTF
14 TRBJ2-5 TRBV11-2 NA NA TGTGCCAGCAGCTTATCCCGAGGCCAAGAGACCCAGTACTTC CASSLSRGQETQYF
13 TRBJ2-2 TRBV6-5 TRBD2 NA TGTGCCAGCGGGGCGGGAGTCACCGGGGAGCTGTTTTTT CASGAGVTGELFF
19 TRBJ1-4 TRBV28 NA once TGTGCCAGCAGTCCTTATGTCCGAGGTCGGGTCCCAGAAAATGAAAAACTGTTTTTT CASSPYVRGRVPENEKLFF
16 TRBJ2-1 TRBV2 TRBD2 NA TGTGCCAGCAGTGTTCCGAGAAGCGGGGCCGGGGATGAGCAGTTCTTC CASSVPRSGAGDEQFF
12 TRBJ2-7 TRBV7-9 NA few TGTGCCAGCAGCTTGAGGGTCCACGAGCAGTACTTC CASSLRVHEQYF
16 TRBJ2-6 TRBV19 NA NA TGTGCCAGTAGTGTAACAGGGTTGTCGGGGGCCAACGTCCTGACTTTC CASSVTGLSGANVLTF
17 TRBJ2-1 TRBV12-1 NA NA TGTGCCAGCAGCTTTGTGGGACTCCGACCCCCCTACAATGAGCAGTTCTTC CASSFVGLRPPYNEQFF
17 TRBJ1-1 TRBV5-6 NA NA TGTGCCAGCAGCTTGGAAAGGTGGCAGGGCCAGAACACTGAAGCTTTCTTT CASSLERWQGQNTEAFF
14 TRBJ2-1 TRBV3-1/TRBV3-2 TRBD1 NA TGTGCCAGCAGCCCAGATAACAGGGGCAATGAGCAGTTCTTC CASSPDNRGNEQFF
16 TRBJ2-6 TRBV6-5 TRBD1 few TGTGCCAGCGGTTCCGGGACAGGGTTCGGGGCCAACGTCCTGACTTTC CASGSGTGFGANVLTF
15 TRBJ1-5 TRBV5-6 NA once TGTGCCAGCAGCTTGGGCACCCGGGGATTCTGGTCCCAGCATTTT CASSLGTRGFWSQHF
14 TRBJ2-3 TRBV21-1 NA NA TGTGCCAGCAGGCTAGCGGGATGCACAGATACGCAGTATTTT CASRLAGCTDTQYF
16 TRBJ2-3 TRBV11-3 NA NA TGTGCCAGCAGCTTAGATTCGGGTGCTAGCACAGATACGCAGTATTTT CASSLDSGASTDTQYF
13 TRBJ1-1 TRBV2 TRBD1 NA TGTGCCAGCAGTTTAGGGACAGCCCTTGAAGCTTTCTTT CASSLGTALEAFF
14 TRBJ1-5 TRBV4-1 NA medium-sized TGCGCCAGCAGCGCTTTTGGGGCAGATCAGCCCCAGCATTTT CASSAFGADQPQHF
12 TRBJ1-6 TRBV5-1 NA NA TGCGCCAGCAGCGGGAGAACCCCGCCCCTCCACTTT CASSGRTPPLHF